This T cell receptor (beta chain) was captured by sequencing in a study of shared clonotypes between healthy human individuals. The study's findings and limits: Rarefaction demonstrated incomplete sorted-subset sequencing despite large depth. In a few donors, around 4.5% of naive CD4 clonotypes appeared in common. The researchers took only blood, and tissue repertoires probably look different.

Data came from immunoSEQ multiplex PCR; TCRdb stores just in-frame clones and leaves some out. The table includes roughly 700,000 clones, over 65% detected once. This CDR3 is 13 amino acids long. Germline V gives CDR1 SGDLS, CDR2 YYNGEE. Trimming removed 5 bases at V and 1 base at J, with 9 bases between. As regards this clone: Its antigen is not known.

Specimen: memory CD4+ T cells sorted from blood. Subset: CD45RA-negative fraction. This TCR came from a young woman in good health. This chain joins TRBV9 and TRBJ1-1; possible D gene TRBD1, 5 bases. The CDR3 sequence is CASRGDRNTEAFF. For the CDR3, the DNA is TGTGCCAGCAGGGGAGACAGGAACACTGAAGCTTTCTTT.